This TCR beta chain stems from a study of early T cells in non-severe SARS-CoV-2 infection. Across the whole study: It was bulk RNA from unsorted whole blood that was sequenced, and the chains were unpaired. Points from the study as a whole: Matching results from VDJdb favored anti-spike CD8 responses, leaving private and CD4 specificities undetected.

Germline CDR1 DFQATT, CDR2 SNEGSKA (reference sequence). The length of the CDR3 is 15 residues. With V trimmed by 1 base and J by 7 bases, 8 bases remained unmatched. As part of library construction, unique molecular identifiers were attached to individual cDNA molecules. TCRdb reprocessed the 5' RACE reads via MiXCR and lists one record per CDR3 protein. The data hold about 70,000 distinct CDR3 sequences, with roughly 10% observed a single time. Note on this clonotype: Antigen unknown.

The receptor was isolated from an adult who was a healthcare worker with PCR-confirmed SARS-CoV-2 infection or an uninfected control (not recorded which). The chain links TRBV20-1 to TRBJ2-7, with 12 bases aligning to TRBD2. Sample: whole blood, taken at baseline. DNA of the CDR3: TGCAGTGCTAGAGCTCTAGCGGGAGGGCCATGGGAGCAGTACTTC. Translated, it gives CSARALAGGPWEQYF.